The rows below give T cell receptor beta chains drawn from one sample of a study of cytomegalovirus exposure and HLA in healthy donors. Libraries were prepared by immunoSEQ multiplex PCR; TCRdb keeps only in-frame clonotypes and omits some of them. The sample records about 160,000 clones, 70% to 80% being singletons. Material for sequencing was PBMCs. The receptor set was obtained from a man in his forties or fifties in good health and CMV-seronegative. CDR3s include the opening cysteine and the closing phenylalanine or tryptophan. D genes are given only for firm matches. Some rows mark clone size as missing; the rest say once, few, many or name a class of expanded clone.

d_call	clone_size	v_call	j_call	cdr3_aa	cdr3_nt
TRBD1	.	TRBV6-5	TRBJ2-1	CASSFQGAYNEQFF	TGTGCCAGCAGTTTTCAGGGGGCTTACAATGAGCAGTTCTTC
TRBD1	.	TRBV5-8	TRBJ2-1	CASSDEQGFEQFF	TGTGCCAGCAGCGACGAACAGGGGTTTGAGCAGTTCTTC
TRBD2	.	TRBV7-2	TRBJ2-3	CASSLLGGSTDTQYF	TGTGCCAGCAGCTTACTCGGGGGGAGCACAGATACGCAGTATTTT
.	few	TRBV6-4	TRBJ2-1	CASSEGPGGNEQFF	TGTGCCAGCAGTGAAGGGCCCGGCGGGAATGAGCAGTTCTTC
TRBD2	once	TRBV7-3	TRBJ2-7	CASSLSGGSSYEQYF	TGTGCCAGCAGCTTATCGGGGGGGAGCTCCTACGAGCAGTACTTC
.	once	TRBV7-9	TRBJ1-1	CASSKRELNTEAFF	TGTGCCAGCAGCAAAAGGGAGCTGAACACTGAAGCTTTCTTT
.	.	TRBV5-6	TRBJ1-5	CASSLGLHSQPQHF	TGTGCCAGCAGTCTTGGGCTCCACAGCCAGCCCCAGCATTTT
.	.	TRBV18	TRBJ2-1	CASSQKGDEQFF	TGTGCCAGCTCACAAAAAGGGGATGAGCAGTTCTTC
.	.	TRBV30	TRBJ1-2	CAFTGLSGYTF	TGTGCCTTCACAGGGCTAAGTGGCTACACCTTC
.	.	TRBV6-5	TRBJ1-4	CASEARGKGEKLFF	TGTGCCAGCGAAGCGAGGGGGAAGGGTGAAAAACTGTTTTTT
TRBD2	.	TRBV4-3	TRBJ2-2	CASSQGPTSGGLNTGELFF	TGCGCCAGCAGCCAAGGCCCGACTAGCGGGGGCCTTAACACCGGGGAGCTGTTTTTT
.	.	TRBV5-4	TRBJ1-2	CASSADSHGYTF	TGTGCCAGCAGCGCGGACAGCCATGGCTACACCTTC
.	.	TRBV6-1	TRBJ2-1	CATAPGNEQFF	TGTGCCACTGCCCCGGGGAATGAGCAGTTCTTC
.	.	TRBV7-2	TRBJ2-3	CASRAPGASTDTQYF	TGTGCCAGCAGGGCTCCAGGGGCTAGCACAGATACGCAGTATTTT
.	.	TRBV10-2	TRBJ2-5	CASSAGRETQYF	TGCGCCAGCAGTGCGGGGAGAGAGACCCAGTACTTC
.	.	TRBV7-2	TRBJ1-2	CASSLDSSYGYTF	TGTGCCAGCAGCCTGGACAGCAGCTATGGCTACACCTTC
TRBD1	once	TRBV5-8	TRBJ2-1	CASSLEGQGNNEQFF	TGTGCCAGCAGCTTGGAGGGACAGGGGAACAATGAGCAGTTCTTC
TRBD1	.	TRBV2	TRBJ2-7	CASSRNGQGAAYEQYF	TGTGCCAGCAGTAGAAACGGACAGGGAGCGGCTTACGAGCAGTACTTC
.	.	TRBV4-1	TRBJ1-5	CASRPSSGDYNQPQHF	TGCGCCAGCAGACCCTCCTCAGGGGATTACAATCAGCCCCAGCATTTT
TRBD1	.	TRBV7-9	TRBJ2-5	CASRAGQGPLETQYF	TGTGCCAGCAGAGCAGGACAGGGTCCCTTGGAGACCCAGTACTTC
TRBD2	.	TRBV9	TRBJ2-5	CASSEAGTLQETQYF	TGTGCCAGCAGCGAAGCGGGGACCCTCCAAGAGACCCAGTACTTC
.	.	TRBV9	TRBJ1-3	CASSVGSRGTGNTIYF	TGTGCCAGCAGCGTAGGCAGCAGGGGAACTGGAAACACCATATATTTT